Below, one T cell receptor beta chain is given with its context. The data were obtained in a study of T cell changes during pregnancy in multiple sclerosis. CDR3 length equals 14 residues. The germline V gene has CDR1 MNHEY and CDR2 SVGAGI. Trimming removed 5 bases at V and 3 bases at J, with 14 bases between. Clones were read by immunoSEQ multiplex PCR, and TCRdb kept only the in-frame ones, dropping some. In the table there are over 55,000 clones, over 80% of which are singletons. The sequence was collected from a female donor in good health, enrolled as a control in a pregnancy study. The chain links TRBV6-5 to TRBJ2-7; perhaps TRBD2 as D (6 bases). The sequencing here drew on CD8+ T cells from peripheral blood mononuclear cells, taken in the third trimester of pregnancy. Here the CDR3 reads CASSPGAVYYEQYF. In DNA form, the CDR3 reads TGTGCCAGCAGTCCGGGAGCAGTGTACTACGAGCAGTACTTC.